The 29 T cell receptor beta chains below come from one sample, sequenced in a study of cytomegalovirus exposure and HLA in healthy donors. Researchers ran the PCR with 60 Vbeta and 13 Jbeta primers. The table came from immunoSEQ multiplex PCR; TCRdb's copy has only in-frame clones and leaves some out. The table lists around 280,000 clones, roughly 90% of them singletons, with approximately 2% in the top ten. Sequencing was done on a sample of PBMCs. Every receptor here comes from a woman aged 18-29 years in good health and CMV-seronegative.

This clone was seen once. The CDR3 reads CASSHVAGGNTGELFF. CDR3 DNA: TGCGCCAGCAGCCACGTAGCGGGGGGGAACACCGGGGAGCTGTTTTTT. The chain combines TRBV4-1 with TRBJ2-2, with 10 bases matching TRBD2. This CDR3 comprises 16 residues. The germline V gene has CDR1 MGHRA and CDR2 YSYEKL. V gave up 3 bases and J gave up 1 base; unmatched junction bases: 2.

The rearrangement joins TRBV5-4 to TRBJ1-2; the match to TRBD1 covers 7 bases. Germline CDR1 SGHNT, CDR2 YYREEE (reference sequence). The CDR3 totals 17 residues. With V trimmed by 6 bases and J by 5 bases, 19 bases remained unmatched. The CDR3 is CASTRKTGPRSLYGYTF. CDR3 DNA: TGTGCCAGCACTCGAAAGACAGGGCCCCGGTCCCTATATGGCTACACCTTC.

On this clone itself: The same CDR3 also results from other DNA sequences found in this sample. The chain joins TRBV6-5 to TRBJ1-4; D call uncertain. The CDR3 loop spans 13 amino acids. Germline values: CDR1 MNHEY, CDR2 SVGAGI. The V gene lost 6 bases and the J gene lost 8 bases, with 13 bases spanning the gap. The CDR3 protein is CASRTGGGEKLFF. CDR3 sequence (DNA): TGTGCCAGCAGAACTGGCGGAGGGGAAAAACTGTTTTTT.

The chain uses TRBV30 and TRBJ1-3; tentative D call: TRBD1 (5 bases). The V and J ends lost 3 bases and 2 bases respectively, with 5 bases between them. The CDR3 sequence is 12 residues long. Looked up from germline, CDR1 is GTSNPN and CDR2 is SVGIG (reference sequence). Here the CDR3 DNA reads TGTGCCTGGAGAGGGGCTGGAAACACCATATATTTT. Translated, it gives CAWRGAGNTIYF.

V usage is TRBV2 and J usage is TRBJ2-5; D unresolved. V shed 4 bases and J shed 1 base, with 10 bases lying between them. In germline, CDR1 is SNHLY, CDR2 FYNNEI. This CDR3 comprises 14 residues. The CDR3 DNA sequence: TGTGCCAGCAGTGTAAGAACAGTCCAAGAGACCCAGTACTTC. Translation gives CASSVRTVQETQYF.

This chain connects TRBV6-5 to TRBJ2-5; D gene unclear. V was clipped by 5 bases and J by 5 bases, with 6 bases between them. CDR1 and CDR2 (germline): MNHEY, SVGAGI. The CDR3 is made up of 11 amino acids. CDR3: CASSHGETQYF. The CDR3, as DNA: TGTGCCAGCAGTCACGGGGAGACCCAGTACTTC.

The chain employs TRBV19 and TRBJ1-1, with 8 bases matching TRBD1. The V segment lost 4 bases and the J segment 6 bases; nucleotides outside the gene matches: 7. The CDR3 is 14 residues long. Germline values: CDR1 LNHDA, CDR2 SQIVND (reference sequence). CDR3 loop: CASSTSGGWAEAFF. DNA of the CDR3: TGTGCCAGTAGTACGTCAGGGGGCTGGGCTGAAGCTTTCTTT.

The gene calls are TRBV19 and TRBJ2-3; 12 nucleotides line up with TRBD2. The length of the CDR3 is 17 residues. The germline gives CDR1 LNHDA, CDR2 SQIVND (reference sequence). The V and J ends lost 5 bases and 5 bases, in that order; junction bases with no gene match: 11. For the CDR3, the DNA is TGTGCCAGTAGTTCATCCCATCTAGCGGGGGGGCGAGATACGCAGTATTTT. This encodes CASSSSHLAGGRDTQYF.

The rearrangement links TRBV9 to TRBJ1-1, with a possible D match to TRBD1 (6 bases). This CDR3 has 15 amino acids. V was pared by 0 bases and J by 1 base, with 10 bases between. Germline CDR1 and CDR2: SGDLS and YYNGEE. CDR3 DNA: TGTGCCAGCAGCGTAGAGGGGGTCGGGAACACTGAAGCTTTCTTT. Encoded protein: CASSVEGVGNTEAFF.

The J gene is TRBJ2-7, the V gene TRBV2; TRBD2 matches 12 bases. This CDR3 has 14 residues. The junction had 3 bases not matched to a gene; V was cut back by 6 bases and J by 3 bases. In germline, CDR1 is SNHLY, CDR2 FYNNEI. The CDR3 DNA is TGTGCCAGCAGGCTAGCGGGGGGGGTCTACGAGCAGTACTTC. Translation gives CASRLAGGVYEQYF. The whole variable domain, remainder taken from reference TRBV2 and TRBJ2-7, is EPEVTQTPSHQVTQMGQEVILRCVPISNHLYFYWYRQILGQKVEFLVSFYNNEISEKSEIFDDQFSVERPDGSNFTLKIRSTKLEDSAMYFCASRLAGGVYEQYFGPGTRLTVT.

This chain connects TRBV5-4 to TRBJ2-3; TRBD1 agrees at 7 bases. Trimming at V came to 0 bases and at J to 4 bases, leaving 8 bases not matched to a gene. The CDR3 runs 16 residues. Germline CDR1 is SGHNT and CDR2 is YYREEE (reference sequence). As DNA, the CDR3 is TGTGCCAGCAGCTTGGATCTTGGGACAGCATCAGATACGCAGTATTTT. As protein: CASSLDLGTASDTQYF.

J is TRBJ2-2 and V is TRBV10-1; D ambiguous. V dropped 5 bases and J dropped 1 base, with 2 bases sitting between them. Germline lookup yields CDR1 WNHNN and CDR2 SYGVQD (reference sequence). The CDR3 is 12 amino acids. CDR3 sequence reads: CASSQNTGELFF. The CDR3 DNA reads TGCGCCAGCAGTCAGAACACCGGGGAGCTGTTTTTT.

V usage is TRBV6-1 and J usage is TRBJ2-7; 9 bases map to TRBD2. The J segment lost 2 bases and the V segment lost 3 bases, leaving 5 bases of the junction unmatched. The CDR3 is 15 residues long. Germline loops: CDR1 MNHNS, CDR2 SASEGT. DNA for the CDR3: TGTGCCAGCAGTGATACAGCGGGGGGCACCTACGAGCAGTACTTC. This translates into CASSDTAGGTYEQYF.

J is TRBJ2-7 and V is TRBV19, with 7 bases identical to TRBD2. The CDR3 totals 13 residues. Germline CDR1 reads LNHDA; CDR2 reads SQIVND (reference sequence). Trimming cost V 6 bases and J 4 bases; bases outside gene matches: 6. This CDR3 reads CASSQWGGYEQYF. CDR3 DNA sequence: TGTGCCAGTAGCCAATGGGGGGGATACGAGCAGTACTTC. Full variable domain (remainder filled in from reference TRBV19 and TRBJ2-7): DGGITQSPKYLFRKEGQNVTLSCEQNLNHDAMYWYRQDPGQGLRLIYYSQIVNDFQKGDIAEGYSVSREKKESFPLTVTSAQKNPTAFYLCASSQWGGYEQYFGPGTRLTVT.

The chain has TRBV5-6 and TRBJ2-2; maybe TRBD1 (5 bases). CDR1 and CDR2 from the germline V gene are SGHDT and YYEEEE. The CDR3 is 14 amino acids. Between the trimmed V and J ends, which lost 0 bases and 3 bases, there was a span of 6 bases. CDR3 DNA: TGTGCCAGCAGCTTGGGGACATACACCGGGGAGCTGTTTTTT. Amino acids: CASSLGTYTGELFF.

This sequence joins TRBV30 and TRBJ2-1; TRBD2 matches at 8 bases. The ends lost 3 bases at V and 7 bases at J; junction bases unmatched: 8. Germline V gene lookup returns CDR1 GTSNPN and CDR2 SVGIG (reference sequence). This CDR3 has 14 amino acids. The CDR3 loop reads CAWSVTGGSNEQFF. DNA of the CDR3: TGTGCCTGGAGCGTGACGGGGGGGAGTAATGAGCAGTTCTTC.

The chain uses TRBV19 and TRBJ1-5; 8 nucleotides line up with TRBD1. V lost 5 bases, J lost 3 bases, and 9 bases stayed unmatched. The germline CDR1 and CDR2 sequences are LNHDA and SQIVND (reference sequence). The length of the CDR3 is 16 residues. CDR3 in DNA: TGTGCCAGTAGTCAGCCCGGGACAGGCCTCAATCAGCCCCAGCATTTT. Translation: CASSQPGTGLNQPQHF.

The chain couples TRBV19 to TRBJ1-1; D ambiguous. Germline V lookup: CDR1 LNHDA, CDR2 SQIVND (reference sequence). The CDR3 has 13 amino acids. The V and J ends lost 5 bases and 4 bases respectively, with 11 bases between them. The CDR3 spells CASSPLTGTEAFF. CDR3 in DNA: TGTGCCAGTAGTCCCCTAACGGGCACTGAAGCTTTCTTT.

This rearrangement joins TRBV10-1 to TRBJ2-1; 11 nucleotides line up with TRBD1. CDR1 is WNHNN and CDR2 is SYGVQD in the germline V gene (reference sequence). The CDR3 contains 15 residues. Trimming took 4 bases from V and 8 from J; bases not matched to a gene: 7. The CDR3 region is CASSAVDRGHDEQFF. The CDR3, as DNA: TGCGCCAGCAGTGCTGTGGACAGGGGGCATGATGAGCAGTTCTTC.

The chain joins TRBV7-8 to TRBJ2-6; 7 bases are a match to TRBD2. The CDR3 runs to 17 residues. Germline loops: CDR1 SGHVS, CDR2 FQNEAQ. With V trimmed by 0 bases and J by 4 bases, 6 bases remained unmatched. The CDR3 loop is CASSLALGGTGANVLTF. CDR3 nucleotide sequence: TGTGCCAGCAGCTTAGCGTTGGGAGGGACCGGGGCCAACGTCCTGACTTTC.

In nucleotides, the CDR3 is TGCGCCAGCAGCGAGAGGGATAGCGGGGGCTACGAGCAGTACTTC. The encoded protein is CASSERDSGGYEQYF. The chain combines TRBV4-1 with TRBJ2-7, with 9 bases matching TRBD2. CDR1 MGHRA and CDR2 YSYEKL come from the germline V gene. The CDR3 runs 15 residues. The ends lost 5 bases at V and 3 bases at J; junction bases unmatched: 8.

This chain links TRBV6-5 with TRBJ2-7; 10 positions match TRBD2. The CDR3 spans 16 residues. Germline V gene lookup returns CDR1 MNHEY and CDR2 SVGAGI. Trimming removed 4 bases from V and 0 bases from J; junction bases left unmatched: 6. The CDR3 coding sequence is TGTGCCAGCAGTTCCTTGACTAGCGGGTTCTCCTACGAGCAGTACTTC. It translates to CASSSLTSGFSYEQYF.

The chain links TRBV9 to TRBJ2-5, with 11 positions matching TRBD2. The V segment lost 1 base and the J segment 5 bases; nucleotides outside the gene matches: 4. Germline values: CDR1 SGDLS, CDR2 YYNGEE. The CDR3 spans 15 residues. This CDR3 reads CASSVLAGGKETQYF. The CDR3 bases are TGTGCCAGCAGCGTACTAGCGGGGGGTAAGGAGACCCAGTACTTC.

J is TRBJ1-5 and V is TRBV2; no definite D call. There are 14 residues in the CDR3. Germline V CDR1 and CDR2: SNHLY, FYNNEI. Trimming left V 3 bases short and J 1 base short, with 7 bases between. CDR3 DNA: TGTGCCAGCAGTGACAGGTCCAGCAATCAGCCCCAGCATTTT. Encoded protein: CASSDRSSNQPQHF.

Comment on this clone: One junction end disagrees with the germline gene, perhaps due to a read error. The CDR3 nucleotides are TGTGCCAGCAGTCCTTGGACAGGGCACTACGGGCAGTACTTC. This translates into CASSPWTGHYGQYF. V is TRBV2 and J is TRBJ2-7; 8 bases are a match to TRBD1. Looked up from germline, CDR1 is SNHLY and CDR2 is FYNNEI. The CDR3 spans 14 residues.

V and J are TRBV6-5 and TRBJ2-7; D perhaps matches TRBD1 (6 bases). The germline CDR1 and CDR2 sequences are MNHEY and SVGAGI. Trimming shortened V by 6 bases and J by 0 bases, and 9 bases separated the two germline ends. The CDR3 contains 13 residues. CDR3 sequence (DNA): TGTGCCAGCAGCCGGGACAACTCCTACGAGCAGTACTTC. Its protein is CASSRDNSYEQYF.

The chain employs TRBV19 and TRBJ1-3; D is perhaps TRBD1 (5 bases). CDR3 length: 18 residues. Trimming took off 0 bases at V and 8 bases at J, with 23 bases between the two ends. Germline values: CDR1 LNHDA, CDR2 SQIVND (reference sequence). For the CDR3, the DNA is TGTGCCAGTAGTATAGATCGGCGACAGCAACAAGGCAGAGACACCATATATTTT. This translates into CASSIDRRQQQGRDTIYF.

The chain couples TRBV2 to TRBJ2-2; 8 nucleotides match TRBD1. The CDR3 is 14 amino acids. CDR1 is SNHLY and CDR2 is FYNNEI in the germline V gene. Trimming took 5 bases from V and 3 from J; bases not matched to a gene: 2. CDR3 sequence: CASSPDRDTGELFF. For the CDR3, the DNA is TGTGCCAGCAGTCCGGACAGGGACACCGGGGAGCTGTTTTTT. Using reference TRBV2 and TRBJ2-2 for the parts outside the CDR3, the full variable domain is EPEVTQTPSHQVTQMGQEVILRCVPISNHLYFYWYRQILGQKVEFLVSFYNNEISEKSEIFDDQFSVERPDGSNFTLKIRSTKLEDSAMYFCASSPDRDTGELFFGEGSRLTVL.

Written as DNA, the CDR3 is TGTGCCAGCAGCACCGGAGAGGGACAGCGAGAGCAGTACTTC. Amino acids: CASSTGEGQREQYF. This chain joins TRBV9 and TRBJ2-7, with 7 bases identical to TRBD1. The CDR3 has 14 amino acids. Germline CDR1 and CDR2: SGDLS and YYNGEE. V was clipped by 4 bases and J by 7 bases; unmatched bases: 11.